This T cell receptor (beta chain) was captured by sequencing in a study of CD4+ T cells in melanoma. This clone was recorded a few times. Here immunoSEQ multiplex PCR was the method, and the copy in TCRdb shows in-frame clones only, minus some. The sample shows tens of thousands of clones, roughly 87% of them seen only once. V lost 4 bases and J lost 7, with 15 bases in between. The CDR3 runs 14 residues. CDR1 and CDR2 from the germline V gene are SGHRS and YFSETQ. This TCR was recovered from a human donor with melanoma. This sequence joins TRBV5-1 and TRBJ1-5, with unresolved D. Material: cells from a culture (not recorded whether cultured in vitro). CDR3 sequence reads: CASSPSWSPQPQHF. CDR3 nucleotide sequence: TGCGCCAGCAGCCCCTCGTGGAGTCCACAGCCCCAGCATTTT.